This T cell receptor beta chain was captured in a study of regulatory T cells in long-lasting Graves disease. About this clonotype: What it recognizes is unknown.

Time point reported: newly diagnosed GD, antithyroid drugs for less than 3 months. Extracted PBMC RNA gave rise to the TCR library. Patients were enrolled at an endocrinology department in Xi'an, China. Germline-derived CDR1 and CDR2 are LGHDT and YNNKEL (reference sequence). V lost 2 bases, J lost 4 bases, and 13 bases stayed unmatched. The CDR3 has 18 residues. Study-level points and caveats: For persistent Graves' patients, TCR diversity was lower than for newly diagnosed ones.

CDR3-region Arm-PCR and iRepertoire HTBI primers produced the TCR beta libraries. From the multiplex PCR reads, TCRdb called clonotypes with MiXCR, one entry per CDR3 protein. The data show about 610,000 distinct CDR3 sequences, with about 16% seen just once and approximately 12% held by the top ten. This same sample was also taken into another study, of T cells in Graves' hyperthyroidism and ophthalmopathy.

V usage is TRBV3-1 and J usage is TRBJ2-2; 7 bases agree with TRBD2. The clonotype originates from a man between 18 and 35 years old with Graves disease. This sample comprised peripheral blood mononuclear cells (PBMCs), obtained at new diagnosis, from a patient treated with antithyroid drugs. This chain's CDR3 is CASSQKSRAGTGTGELFF. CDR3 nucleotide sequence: TGTGCCAGCAGCCAAAAGTCAAGAGCGGGAACGGGCACCGGGGAGCTGTTTTTT.